This TCR beta chain is drawn from a study of blood T cell repertoires in COVID-19. Study as a whole: Both acute and convalescent COVID-19 samples were obtained from the United States, Italy and Spain.

Authors' analysis steps: Reference gene primer amplification yielded estimated nucleated cell counts. Sequencing used immunoSEQ multiplex PCR; TCRdb keeps in-frame clones, though not all of them. V, J and clone size are taken as reported in that table, and D and trimming were inferred from the DNA itself. The sample has hundreds of thousands of clones; 65% to 90% are singletons. CDR1 and CDR2 (germline): SGHRS, YFSETQ. V lost 4 bases to trimming and J lost 6 bases, with 15 bases between them. The CDR3 covers 14 residues. The rearrangement joins TRBV5-1 to TRBJ2-3; D may be TRBD2 (6 bases). The sequenced sample was peripheral blood. This clonotype was sampled from a middle-aged man with active or convalescent COVID-19. CDR3 bases: TGCGCCAGCAGCACGTCCGGGGGAACGGATACGCAGTATTTT. This gives the protein CASSTSGGTDTQYF. Complete variable domain (other parts from reference TRBV5-1 and TRBJ2-3): KAGVTQTPRYLIKTRGQQVTLSCSPISGHRSVSWYQQTPGQGLQFLFEYFSETQRNKGNFPGRFSGRQFSNSRSEMNVSTLELGDSALYLCASSTSGGTDTQYFGPGTRLTVL.